This T cell receptor beta chain was documented in a study of blood T cells in healthy people across ages. Study outcomes and limitations: The donors' CMV status was not determined, possibly confounding changes in expanded clonotypes. Comparison with aged donors showed that long-lived donors had more naive CD4+ cells and higher diversity.

For this clonotype: The antigen remains undetermined.

It was ten milliliters of peripheral blood that were drawn from each donor. A minimum of 7 million PBMCs was isolated per sample. It was with a sample-barcoded 5' primer and a J-beta primer mix that a second PCR of roughly 7 to 12 cycles was run. MiXCR was run by TCRdb on the 5' RACE reads, yielding one entry per CDR3 protein. The sample lists hundreds of thousands of distinct CDR3 sequences; about 55% were seen once. Per the germline V gene, CDR1 is SGHTA and CDR2 is FQGNSA. The CDR3 has 16 residues. V dropped 5 bases and J dropped 0 bases, with 11 bases sitting between them. Specimen: blood. This chain connects TRBV7-2 to TRBJ2-6; a weak D match, TRBD1 (5 bases). The TCR originated in a man at least 80 years old in good health. For the CDR3, the DNA is TGTGCCAGCAGCGGCAGGGTGGTCTCTGGGGCCAACGTCCTGACTTTC. Amino acids: CASSGRVVSGANVLTF. Variable domain in full (rest from reference TRBV7-2 and TRBJ2-6): GAGVSQSPSNKVTEKGKDVELRCDPISGHTALYWYRQSLGQGLEFLIYFQGNSAPDKSGLPSDRFSAERTGGSVSTLTIQRTQQEDSAVYLCASSGRVVSGANVLTFGAGSRLTVL.